Listed here are 32 T cell receptor beta chains from one sample, sequenced in a study of T cells after yellow fever vaccination. TCRdb reanalysed the 5' RACE reads using MiXCR and keeps one entry per CDR3 protein. Of about 350,000 distinct CDR3 sequences in the sample, approximately 12% are singletons; the top ten hold about 3%. Specimen: CD4+ T cells sorted from PBMCs, collected 15 days after the yellow fever booster vaccination. These receptors originate from a man younger than 35 who received the YFV17D yellow fever vaccine.

This clonotype was counted between two and nine times. The chain couples TRBV9 to TRBJ2-3; 12 bases are a match to TRBD2. CDR3 length: 17 residues. Germline CDR1 is SGDLS and CDR2 is YYNGEE. The V gene end was trimmed by 0 bases and the J gene end by 5 bases; junction bases not matched to a gene: 7. The CDR3 DNA sequence: TGTGCCAGCAGCGTAGTAGCTAGCGGGGGGGCCGGAGATACGCAGTATTTT. It is translated as CASSVVASGGAGDTQYF.

Only a few counts were recorded for this clonotype. The chain employs TRBV6-6 and TRBJ2-2, with D maybe TRBD1 (6 bases). V was pared by 4 bases and J by 5 bases, with 20 bases between. Germline V CDR1 and CDR2: MNHNY, SVGAGI (reference sequence). The CDR3 sequence is 17 residues long. The CDR3 DNA reads as TGTGCCAGCAGTTCTTACCCCACAGGGAAAGGAACCGGGGAGCTGTTTTTT. Amino acids: CASSSYPTGKGTGELFF.

This clonotype was observed a handful of times. The J gene is TRBJ2-1, the V gene TRBV21-1; TRBD2 is the table's D call and was not checked against the DNA. TRBV21-1 is listed as a pseudogene. The CDR3 is 17 residues long. CDR3: CASSAGGGRPFYNEQFF. The CDR3 coding sequence is TGTGCCAGCAGCGCCGGAGGAGGACGGCCGTTCTACAATGAGCAGTTCTTC.

This clonotype was seen at least ten times. The V and J genes are TRBV13 and TRBJ2-7; a possible D gene is TRBD2 (6 bases). Germline loops: CDR1 PRHDT, CDR2 FYEKMQ (reference sequence). The CDR3 is made up of 15 amino acids. V lost 4 bases and J lost 1, with 14 bases in between. CDR3 in amino acids: CASSSRPGLSYEQYF. The DNA for the CDR3 is TGTGCCAGCAGCTCGAGGCCGGGACTGTCCTACGAGCAGTACTTC. Full variable domain (rest looked up from reference TRBV13 and TRBJ2-7): AAGVIQSPRHLIKEKRETATLKCYPIPRHDTVYWYQQGPGQDPQFLISFYEKMQSDKGSIPDRFSAQQFSDYHSELNMSSLELGDSALYFCASSSRPGLSYEQYFGPGTRLTVT.

This clonotype turned up a few times. The chain employs TRBV20-1 and TRBJ2-3; 8 nucleotides match TRBD2. Unmatched junction bases numbered 14, after V lost 5 bases and J lost 4 bases. This CDR3 comprises 16 residues. Germline V gene lookup returns CDR1 DFQATT and CDR2 SNEGSKA (reference sequence). The CDR3 loop reads CSAPQRGGRGSDTQYF. DNA for the CDR3: TGCAGTGCTCCCCAACGGGGGGGAAGAGGTTCAGATACGCAGTATTTT.

This clonotype was picked up a small number of times. The chain has TRBV4-3 and TRBJ1-4; D is uncertain. The germline gives CDR1 LGHNA, CDR2 YSLEER. This CDR3 is built from 18 residues. The V end lost 0 bases, the J end lost 0 bases, and 14 bases lay between the germline ends. The CDR3 is CASSQEGPLAATNEKLFF. CDR3 nucleotides: TGCGCCAGCAGCCAAGAAGGTCCCCTGGCCGCAACTAATGAAAAACTGTTTTTT.

This clonotype was detected only a few times. CDR3 residues: CASSNHRDSDGNTIYF. CDR3 sequence (DNA): TGTGCCAGCAGTAACCACCGGGACAGCGATGGAAACACCATATATTTT. This chain joins TRBV6-2 or TRBV6-3 and TRBJ1-3; 7 bases align to TRBD1. Germline lookup yields CDR1 MNHEY and CDR2 SVGEGT. This CDR3 contains 16 residues. Losses at the gene ends were 5 bases for V and 3 bases for J; bases not matched to a gene: 10.

The genes are TRBV4-1 and TRBJ2-5; TRBD2 aligns across 15 bases. CDR3 size: 18 residues. Trimming took 0 bases from V and 1 from J; bases not matched to a gene: 3. CDR1 is MGHRA and CDR2 is YSYEKL in the germline V gene. The CDR3 sequence is CASSQDRGLAGGQETQYF. CDR3 in DNA: TGCGCCAGCAGCCAAGATAGGGGACTAGCGGGGGGCCAAGAGACCCAGTACTTC.

This clonotype was counted only a few times. The chain carries TRBV5-1 and TRBJ2-3; D call uncertain. Trimming shortened V by 1 base and J by 8 bases, and 20 bases separated the two germline ends. The germline V gene encodes CDR1 SGHRS and CDR2 YFSETQ. This CDR3 is built from 16 residues. CDR3 in DNA: TGCGCCAGCAGCTTGTGGGCAGGACGAGGTATTTCTACGCAGTATTTT. It yields the protein CASSLWAGRGISTQYF.

A few counts support this clonotype. The V call is TRBV18, the J call TRBJ2-3, with unresolved D. The V and J ends lost 2 bases and 6 bases respectively, with 9 bases between them. Germline V CDR1 and CDR2: KGHSH, LQKENI. CDR3 length: 13 residues. The CDR3 DNA sequence: TGTGCCAGCTCACCATCTAGTTGGGATACGCAGTATTTT. This gives the protein CASSPSSWDTQYF.

This clonotype has just a few counts. The rearrangement joins TRBV30 to TRBJ1-2, with D possibly being TRBD1 (5 bases). The length of the CDR3 is 11 residues. Germline CDR1 and CDR2: GTSNPN and SVGIG (reference sequence). CDR3 region: CARGRAGGYTF. CDR3 nucleotide sequence: TGTGCTCGGGGCAGGGCGGGTGGCTACACCTTC.

A few counts support this clonotype. The chain employs TRBV30 and TRBJ2-7, with TRBD1 matching 7 bases. Germline assignment: CDR1 GTSNPN and CDR2 SVGIG (reference sequence). CDR3 length equals 14 residues. The V and J ends lost 4 bases and 10 bases, in that order; junction bases with no gene match: 16. This CDR3 reads CAWTAGTAPGFQYF. The CDR3 region has the DNA TGTGCCTGGACCGCCGGGACAGCACCTGGTTTTCAGTACTTC.

The sample holds a few counts of this clonotype. The V gene is TRBV4-3, the J gene TRBJ2-1, with D tentatively TRBD1 or TRBD2 (6 bases each). Between the trimmed V and J ends, which lost 4 bases and 5 bases, there was a span of 18 bases. Germline CDR1 is LGHNA and CDR2 is YSLEER. This CDR3 region has 16 residues. The CDR3: CASSPSGAGLHNEQFF. The CDR3, as DNA: TGCGCCAGCAGCCCCTCGGGGGCTGGATTACACAATGAGCAGTTCTTC.

The V gene is TRBV5-6, the J gene TRBJ1-1; 8 bases map to TRBD1. The CDR3 sequence is 15 residues long. In germline, CDR1 is SGHDT, CDR2 YYEEEE. V gave up 1 base and J gave up 3 bases; unmatched junction bases: 5. The DNA of the CDR3 is TGTGCCAGCAGCTTGTTTCAGGGGGCCGACACTGAAGCTTTCTTT. Encoded protein: CASSLFQGADTEAFF.

Only a few counts were recorded for this clonotype. The gene calls are TRBV4-3 and TRBJ1-4, with 8 bases that match TRBD1. This CDR3 has 16 residues. With V trimmed by 3 bases and J by 6 bases, 9 bases remained unmatched. The germline V gene encodes CDR1 LGHNA and CDR2 YSLEER. The CDR3 loop reads CASSQDRVGYYEKLFF. The DNA of the CDR3 is TGCGCCAGCAGCCAGGACAGGGTGGGGTATTATGAAAAACTGTTTTTT.

This clonotype was seen once. This chain links TRBV5-5 with TRBJ2-7, with 11 nucleotides matching TRBD2. The germline gives CDR1 SGHKS, CDR2 YYEKEE (reference sequence). The CDR3 length is 16 residues. V lost 0 bases and J lost 4; bases outside the gene matches: 6. The CDR3 is CASSLAAASGGYEQYF. The CDR3 DNA follows: TGTGCCAGCAGCTTGGCCGCCGCTAGCGGGGGGTACGAGCAGTACTTC.

V is TRBV14 and J is TRBJ1-2, with D possibly matching TRBD1 (6 bases). CDR3 length: 13 amino acids. V was trimmed by 4 bases and J by 3 bases, leaving 9 bases between them. Germline V gene lookup returns CDR1 SGHDN and CDR2 FVKESK. CDR3 region: CASSRDTHYGYTF. The CDR3 DNA follows: TGTGCCAGCAGCCGGGACACACACTATGGCTACACCTTC.

At least ten counts were recorded for this clonotype. The chain carries TRBV4-1 and TRBJ2-7; 12 nucleotides agree with TRBD2. This CDR3 comprises 14 residues. The ends lost 7 bases at V and 3 bases at J; junction bases unmatched: 4. Germline loops: CDR1 MGHRA, CDR2 YSYEKL. In DNA, the CDR3 is TGCGCCAGCACCCAGACTAGCGGGGGCTACGAGCAGTACTTC. This codes for CASTQTSGGYEQYF.

J is TRBJ2-3 and V is TRBV20-1; 7 bases match TRBD2. The CDR3 consists of 14 residues. J gave up 2 bases and V 6 bases, and 8 bases lay outside the gene matches. CDR1 DFQATT and CDR2 SNEGSKA come from the germline V gene (reference sequence). This CDR3 reads CSASSGTYTDTQYF. The CDR3 bases are TGCAGTGCCTCGAGCGGGACCTACACAGATACGCAGTATTTT.

V usage is TRBV7-9 and J usage is TRBJ2-3, with D perhaps given as TRBD1 or TRBD2 (6 bases each). This CDR3 comprises 13 residues. V was cut by 8 bases and J by 6 bases, with 15 bases left in between. Germline CDR1 and CDR2: SEHNR and FQNEAQ (reference sequence). The CDR3 spells CASGSGAGDTQYF. CDR3 nucleotide sequence: TGTGCCAGCGGCTCGGGGGCAGGTGATACGCAGTATTTT.

This sequence joins TRBV12-5 and TRBJ2-7; maybe TRBD1 (6 bases). Trimming stripped 6 bases from V and 5 bases from J, with 20 bases between. The CDR3 covers 15 residues. CDR1 is LGHNT, CDR2 FRNRAP, per germline. For the CDR3, the DNA is TGTGCTAGTGGACCAGGACAGTGGGCCGGGAACGAGCAGTACTTC. Translation: CASGPGQWAGNEQYF. Variable domain in full (rest from reference TRBV12-5 and TRBJ2-7): DARVTQTPRHKVTEMGQEVTMRCQPILGHNTVFWYRQTMMQGLELLAYFRNRAPLDDSGMPKDRFSAEMPDATLATLKIQPSEPRDSAVYFCASGPGQWAGNEQYFGPGTRLTVT.

The chain carries TRBV11-3 and TRBJ2-2; TRBD2 aligns across 7 bases. V trimming: 5 bases; J trimming: 7 bases; junction bases outside the gene matches: 10. The CDR3 runs 15 residues. CDR1 is SGHNT and CDR2 is YENEEA in the germline V gene. CDR3 sequence reads: CASSAGVQGVGELFF. CDR3 bases: TGTGCCAGCAGCGCGGGGGTCCAGGGAGTCGGGGAGCTGTTTTTT.

J is TRBJ1-6 and V is TRBV2; weak D call: TRBD1 (6 bases). This CDR3 is built from 16 residues. The germline V gene has CDR1 SNHLY and CDR2 FYNNEI. With 8 bases removed from V and 9 bases from J, the gap between germline ends came to 23 bases. The CDR3 spells CASLEKGGTGRSPLHF. In DNA form, the CDR3 reads TGTGCCAGCCTCGAAAAGGGGGGCACAGGGCGTTCACCCCTCCACTTT.

The chain is built from TRBV11-1 and TRBJ2-6; D perhaps matches TRBD1 (7 bases). Per the germline V gene, CDR1 is SGHAT and CDR2 is FQDESV (reference sequence). Trimming took 5 bases from V and 2 from J, leaving 10 bases between them. The CDR3 covers 15 residues. The CDR3 spells CASSRRGAGANVLTF. The CDR3 DNA sequence: TGTGCCAGCAGCCGCAGGGGGGCTGGGGCCAACGTCCTGACTTTC.

The chain recombines TRBV4-2 with TRBJ2-2; 7 nucleotides agree with TRBD1. Per the germline V gene, CDR1 is LGHNA and CDR2 is YNFKEQ. This CDR3 is 15 amino acids long. V lost 6 bases, J lost 4 bases, and 8 bases stayed unmatched. The CDR3 DNA reads as TGTGCCAGCAGTCGAACAGGGGCGGGCACCGGGGAGCTGTTTTTT. As protein: CASSRTGAGTGELFF.

This clonotype was seen a few times. The chain couples TRBV5-4 to TRBJ2-1; TRBD2 agrees at 8 bases. The CDR3 has 17 residues. V lost 0 bases to trimming and J lost 8 bases; unmatched junction nucleotides: 13. Germline CDR1 and CDR2: SGHNT and YYREEE (reference sequence). CDR3 nucleotides: TGTGCCAGCAGCTTGGCAATTTACGGGGGGGCCGGGGATGAGCAGTTCTTC. This gives the protein CASSLAIYGGAGDEQFF.

The chain carries TRBV9 and TRBJ2-1, with TRBD2 as a possible D gene (6 bases). CDR1 SGDLS and CDR2 YYNGEE come from the germline V gene. Trimming took 0 bases from V and 3 from J, leaving 10 bases between them. The CDR3 has 15 amino acids. Here the CDR3 reads CASSVGGSGYNEQFF. The CDR3 DNA follows: TGTGCCAGCAGCGTAGGCGGTAGCGGCTACAATGAGCAGTTCTTC. Combining the CDR3 with reference TRBV9 and TRBJ2-1 gives the whole variable domain DSGVTQTPKHLITATGQRVTLRCSPRSGDLSVYWYQQSLDQGLQFLIQYYNGEERAKGNILERFSAQQFPDLHSELNLSSLELGDSALYFCASSVGGSGYNEQFFGPGTRLTVL.

This clonotype appeared a few times. This chain uses TRBV7-9 with TRBJ2-5; 7 bases are shared with TRBD2. CDR1 is SEHNR, CDR2 FQNEAQ, per germline (reference sequence). CDR3 length equals 13 residues. The trim removed 8 bases at V and 5 bases at J, leaving 8 bases unmatched. Here the CDR3 reads CASGQAGMETQYF. In nucleotides, the CDR3 is TGTGCCAGCGGCCAAGCGGGGATGGAGACCCAGTACTTC.

The V and J genes are TRBV5-4 and TRBJ2-3, with D perhaps matching TRBD1 (9 bases). The CDR3 length is 15 residues. Trimming left V 4 bases short and J 7 bases short, with 19 bases between. Germline values: CDR1 SGHNT, CDR2 YYREEE (reference sequence). As DNA, the CDR3 is TGTGCCAGCAGCCGGGGGGGACAGGGTAAGAATACGCAGTATTTT. It encodes CASSRGGQGKNTQYF.

This chain uses TRBV6-2 or TRBV6-3 with TRBJ1-5, with D possibly being TRBD1 (5 bases). Germline V gene sequence: CDR1 MNHEY, CDR2 SVGEGT. The V end was cut by 6 bases, the J end by 4 bases, with 19 bases between. The CDR3 length is 16 residues. The CDR3 here is CASSDSSAVVNQPQHF. CDR3 in DNA: TGTGCCAGCAGCGACAGCTCAGCAGTTGTAAATCAGCCCCAGCATTTT.

There are many counts of this clonotype. The chain uses TRBV12-3 or TRBV12-4 and TRBJ2-1, with 8 bases matching TRBD2. The V and J ends lost 5 bases and 8 bases, in that order; junction bases with no gene match: 14. This CDR3 contains 16 residues. The DNA of the CDR3 is TGTGCCAGCAGTAACAACCGGGGGGGCGGGTCTTATGAGCAGTTCTTC. Protein: CASSNNRGGGSYEQFF.

This clonotype has more than one count but fewer than ten. CDR3 in amino acids: CASSYRGLWQETQYF. In nucleotides, the CDR3 is TGTGCCAGCAGTTACCGTGGGTTATGGCAAGAGACCCAGTACTTC. The chain links TRBV6-2 or TRBV6-3 to TRBJ2-5; no firm D call. In germline, CDR1 is MNHEY, CDR2 SVGEGT. Deletions cut 2 bases from V and 2 bases from J, with 12 bases between. CDR3 length equals 15 residues.